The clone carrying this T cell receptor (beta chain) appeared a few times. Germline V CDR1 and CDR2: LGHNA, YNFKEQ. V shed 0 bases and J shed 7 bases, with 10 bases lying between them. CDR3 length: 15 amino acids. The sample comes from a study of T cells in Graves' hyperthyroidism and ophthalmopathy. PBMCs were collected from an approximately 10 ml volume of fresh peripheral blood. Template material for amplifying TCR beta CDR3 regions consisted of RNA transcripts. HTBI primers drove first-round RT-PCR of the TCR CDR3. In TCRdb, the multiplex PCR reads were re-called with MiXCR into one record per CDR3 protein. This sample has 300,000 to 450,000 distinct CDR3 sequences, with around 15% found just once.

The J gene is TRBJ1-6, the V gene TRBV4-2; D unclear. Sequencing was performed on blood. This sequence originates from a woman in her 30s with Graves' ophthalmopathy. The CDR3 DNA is TGTGCCAGCAGCCAAGACTTCTCCAAGAATTCACCCCTCCACTTT. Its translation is CASSQDFSKNSPLHF.